These 32 T cell receptor beta chains originate from one sample sequenced in a study of CD8 T cells in Susac syndrome. Random hexamers primed reverse transcription of about 0.5 to 1 ug RNA. TCRdb ran MiXCR on the immunoSEQ multiplex PCR reads and lists one entry per CDR3 protein. Of 300,000 or so distinct CDR3 sequences listed, under 95% were seen once; the top ten hold roughly 0.064%. Sample: CD4+ T cells from PBMCs. These receptors came from a human donor with multiple sclerosis.

This chain links TRBV4-1 with TRBJ2-1; maybe TRBD2 (5 bases). With 4 bases removed from V and 8 bases from J, the gap between germline ends came to 15 bases. Germline CDR1 is MGHRA and CDR2 is YSYEKL. The CDR3 is 14 amino acids. The CDR3 protein is CASSRAEVADEQFF. The CDR3 DNA follows: TGCGCCAGCAGCCGGGCGGAGGTAGCCGATGAGCAGTTCTTC.

The CDR3 DNA sequence: TGTGCCAGCAGGCCGGTTGACAGTAGCAATCAGCCCCAGCATTTT. Its translation: CASRPVDSSNQPQHF. This chain links TRBV27 with TRBJ1-5, with a weak D call TRBD1 (5 bases). CDR1 and CDR2 from the germline V gene are MNHEY and SMNVEV (reference sequence). The length of the CDR3 is 15 residues. V shed 6 bases and J shed 0 bases, with 12 bases lying between them.

The count of this clonotype is one. The chain links TRBV5-1 to TRBJ2-7; a weak D match, TRBD1 (6 bases). CDR3 length equals 16 residues. Germline V gene sequence: CDR1 SGHRS, CDR2 YFSETQ. V lost 6 bases to trimming and J lost 0 bases, with 19 bases between them. In DNA, the CDR3 is TGCGCCAGCACCCCCCGGCAGGGGATGAGCTCCTACGAGCAGTACTTC. Protein product: CASTPRQGMSSYEQYF. Full variable domain (missing parts from reference TRBV5-1 and TRBJ2-7): KAGVTQTPRYLIKTRGQQVTLSCSPISGHRSVSWYQQTPGQGLQFLFEYFSETQRNKGNFPGRFSGRQFSNSRSEMNVSTLELGDSALYLCASTPRQGMSSYEQYFGPGTRLTVT.

V usage is TRBV7-6 and J usage is TRBJ2-3; tentative D call: TRBD1 (5 bases). Germline loops: CDR1 SGHVS, CDR2 FNYEAQ. The CDR3 runs to 16 residues. The germline V and J ends were trimmed by 4 bases and 1 base, with 15 bases remaining between them. The DNA of the CDR3 is TGTGCCAGCAGCTCCCGAGGCGACAGACGCACAGATACGCAGTATTTT. It encodes CASSSRGDRRTDTQYF.

V gene TRBV12-3 or TRBV12-4 combines with J gene TRBJ1-1, with D perhaps matching TRBD1 (6 bases). V lost 5 bases to trimming and J lost 2 bases, with 18 bases between them. The CDR3 totals 16 residues. CDR3 region: CASSPRRGLGNTEAFF. The CDR3 region has the DNA TGTGCCAGCAGTCCGAGACGGGGGCTGGGAAACACTGAAGCTTTCTTT.

V usage is TRBV30 and J usage is TRBJ1-5, with D unclear. Between the trimmed V and J ends, which lost 1 base and 1 base, there was a span of 8 bases. In germline, CDR1 is GTSNPN, CDR2 SVGIG (reference sequence). The length of the CDR3 is 14 residues. The CDR3 sequence is CAWSALSSNQPQHF. In DNA form, the CDR3 reads TGTGCCTGGAGTGCATTATCGAGCAATCAGCCCCAGCATTTT.

This rearrangement joins TRBV19 to TRBJ2-1, with 9 bases lining up with TRBD2. V shed 2 bases, J shed 11 bases, and the junction held 7 bases outside the gene matches. CDR3 length: 14 amino acids. Germline V gene sequence: CDR1 LNHDA, CDR2 SQIVND (reference sequence). CDR3 protein: CASSIYRASGKQFF. DNA of the CDR3: TGTGCCAGTAGTATATATAGGGCTAGCGGGAAGCAGTTCTTC.

This clonotype appeared a few times. This chain connects TRBV28 to TRBJ2-3, with D possibly TRBD2 on 5 matching bases. The germline V gene encodes CDR1 MDHEN and CDR2 SYDVKM. This CDR3 spans 15 amino acids. V lost 2 bases to trimming and J lost 1 base, with 10 bases between them. DNA for the CDR3: TGTGCCAGCAGTTTACCGTCCGGGGGCACAGATACGCAGTATTTT. Its protein product is CASSLPSGGTDTQYF. The full variable domain, in which reference TRBV28 and TRBJ2-3 provide the parts outside the CDR3, is DVKVTQSSRYLVKRTGEKVFLECVQDMDHENMFWYRQDPGLGLRLIYFSYDVKMKEKGDIPEGYSVSREKKERFSLILESASTNQTSMYLCASSLPSGGTDTQYFGPGTRLTVL.

This sequence joins TRBV12-3 or TRBV12-4 and TRBJ1-1; D is unresolved. CDR3 size: 13 residues. The germline V and J ends were trimmed by 7 bases and 0 bases, with 9 bases remaining between them. The CDR3 spells CASTTHVNTEAFF. The CDR3 region has the DNA TGTGCCAGCACCACACATGTGAACACTGAAGCTTTCTTT.

This chain links TRBV5-4 with TRBJ2-3; 9 nucleotides agree with TRBD2. Germline CDR1 SGHNT, CDR2 YYREEE (reference sequence). V trimming: 0 bases; J trimming: 5 bases; junction bases outside the gene matches: 1. This CDR3 spans 14 amino acids. The CDR3 DNA is TGTGCCAGCAGCTTGGGCGGGAGGGGAGATACGCAGTATTTT. Its translation: CASSLGGRGDTQYF.

The V and J genes are TRBV20-1 and TRBJ2-1; D unclear. The CDR3 runs to 11 residues. In germline, CDR1 is DFQATT, CDR2 SNEGSKA (reference sequence). Trimming removed 3 bases at V and 14 bases at J, with 14 bases between. CDR3 residues: CSASLSSGEFF. CDR3 in DNA: TGCAGTGCTAGCCTGAGCTCTGGGGAGTTCTTC.

The chain uses TRBV20-1 and TRBJ1-5, with 7 bases aligning to TRBD1. This CDR3 has 13 amino acids. The trim removed 3 bases at V and 4 bases at J, leaving 3 bases unmatched. Per germline, CDR1 DFQATT and CDR2 SNEGSKA (reference sequence). The CDR3 sequence: CSARKTGNQPQHF. The CDR3 nucleotides are TGCAGTGCTAGGAAGACAGGGAATCAGCCCCAGCATTTT.

The V gene is TRBV19, the J gene TRBJ2-5; D unresolved. V was trimmed by 4 bases and J by 1 base, leaving 10 bases between them. From germline, CDR1 is LNHDA and CDR2 SQIVND (reference sequence). This CDR3 spans 14 amino acids. This chain's CDR3 is CASSTTTIQETQYF. In DNA form, the CDR3 reads TGTGCCAGTAGTACAACGACAATCCAAGAGACCCAGTACTTC. Supplemented by reference TRBV19 and TRBJ2-5, the full variable domain reads DGGITQSPKYLFRKEGQNVTLSCEQNLNHDAMYWYRQDPGQGLRLIYYSQIVNDFQKGDIAEGYSVSREKKESFPLTVTSAQKNPTAFYLCASSTTTIQETQYFGPGTRLLVL.

The J gene is TRBJ1-1, the V gene TRBV4-3, with 8 bases aligning to TRBD1. The V gene's germline CDR1 is LGHNA and CDR2 YSLEER. J gave up 8 bases and V 0 bases, and 11 bases lay outside the gene matches. The CDR3 runs to 16 residues. This CDR3 reads CASSQEPRGPLSEAFF. The CDR3 coding sequence is TGCGCCAGCAGCCAAGAGCCCAGGGGGCCGCTTTCCGAAGCTTTCTTT.

The V and J genes are TRBV12-3 or TRBV12-4 and TRBJ1-1; 7 nucleotides line up with TRBD1. V gave up 8 bases and J gave up 4 bases; unmatched junction bases: 10. The CDR3 runs 14 residues. This CDR3 reads CASGGGGKGTEAFF. In DNA, the CDR3 is TGTGCCAGCGGAGGAGGGGGCAAGGGCACTGAAGCTTTCTTT.

The genes are TRBV29-1 and TRBJ2-3, with 10 bases lining up with TRBD2. The CDR3 totals 14 residues. CDR1 and CDR2 (germline): SQVTM, ANQGSEA. The J segment lost 1 base and the V segment lost 5 bases, leaving 3 bases of the junction unmatched. The CDR3 sequence: CSVTSGRGTDTQYF. In DNA, the CDR3 is TGCAGCGTTACGAGCGGGAGGGGCACAGATACGCAGTATTTT.

The genes are TRBV9 and TRBJ1-3, with D maybe TRBD1 (6 bases). The germline V gene has CDR1 SGDLS and CDR2 YYNGEE. This CDR3 contains 18 residues. Trimming shortened V by 2 bases and J by 1 base, and 19 bases separated the two germline ends. CDR3 bases: TGTGCCAGCAGCGTCCACGGGGGGGCACACCAATCTGGAAACACCATATATTTT. Amino acids: CASSVHGGAHQSGNTIYF. Full variable domain (missing parts from reference TRBV9 and TRBJ1-3): DSGVTQTPKHLITATGQRVTLRCSPRSGDLSVYWYQQSLDQGLQFLIQYYNGEERAKGNILERFSAQQFPDLHSELNLSSLELGDSALYFCASSVHGGAHQSGNTIYFGEGSWLTVV.

V and J are TRBV30 and TRBJ2-7; 8 bases line up with TRBD2. V trimming: 0 bases; J trimming: 6 bases; junction bases outside the gene matches: 10. From germline, CDR1 is GTSNPN and CDR2 SVGIG (reference sequence). The CDR3 consists of 15 residues. CDR3 nucleotide sequence: TGTGCCTGGAGTGTACTGGGCGGGGGGCCATCCGAGCAGTACTTC. This translates into CAWSVLGGGPSEQYF.

In its sample, this clonotype was seen once. As DNA, the CDR3 is TGTGCCAGCAGCTTTTGGGAGCCCCAAGAGACCCAGTACTTC. This sequence encodes CASSFWEPQETQYF. The chain is built from TRBV7-9 and TRBJ2-5; weak D call: TRBD2 (5 bases). The CDR3 runs to 14 residues. The V and J ends lost 3 bases and 1 base respectively, with 9 bases between them. Per the germline V gene, CDR1 is SEHNR and CDR2 is FQNEAQ (reference sequence).

V is TRBV5-1 and J is TRBJ2-7, with D unclear. Germline loops: CDR1 SGHRS, CDR2 YFSETQ. The CDR3 has 13 amino acids. V lost 3 bases, J lost 5 bases, and 12 bases lay in between. The CDR3 sequence: CASSSLRSHEQYF. The CDR3 DNA reads as TGCGCCAGCAGCTCCCTCCGGAGCCACGAGCAGTACTTC.

V gene TRBV19 combines with J gene TRBJ1-4; D remains unclear. The CDR3 is 15 residues long. Trimming pared 1 base from V and 5 bases from J, leaving 11 bases between. CDR1 LNHDA and CDR2 SQIVND come from the germline V gene (reference sequence). In nucleotides, the CDR3 is TGTGCCAGTAGTATAGGCGCTGGAAAAAATGAAAAACTGTTTTTT. Its translation is CASSIGAGKNEKLFF.

On this clonotype: An end of the junction does not agree with germline; a read error may underlie this. The J gene is TRBJ2-1, the V gene TRBV4-1, with 8 bases aligning to TRBD2. The CDR3 length is 16 residues. CDR1 is MGHRA and CDR2 is YSYEKL in the germline V gene. In DNA, the CDR3 is TGCGCCAGCAGCCAAGTTCCGGGAGGGCCCTACAATGAGCAGCTCTTC. Amino acids: CASSQVPGGPYNEQLF.

The chain carries TRBV12-3 or TRBV12-4 and TRBJ2-3, with D possibly TRBD2 on 5 matching bases. V lost 5 bases and J lost 1, with 7 bases in between. This CDR3 has 13 amino acids. CDR3 in DNA: TGTGCCAGCAGTAGGGAGCGCACAGATACGCAGTATTTT. Protein: CASSRERTDTQYF.

This chain links TRBV6-5 with TRBJ1-2; no clear D. CDR3 length: 14 amino acids. CDR1 MNHEY and CDR2 SVGAGI come from the germline V gene. With 3 bases removed from V and 13 bases from J, the gap between germline ends came to 21 bases. The CDR3 sequence is CASSYSSAVSWVTF. The DNA for the CDR3 is TGTGCCAGCAGTTATTCGTCCGCGGTCAGTTGGGTCACCTTC.

The chain is built from TRBV29-1 and TRBJ1-1; D is unclear. CDR1 is SQVTM and CDR2 is ANQGSEA in the germline V gene. Between the trimmed V and J ends, which lost 4 bases and 4 bases, there was a span of 4 bases. CDR3 length: 10 amino acids. CDR3 residues: CSVGLTEAFF. In nucleotides, the CDR3 is TGCAGCGTTGGTCTCACTGAAGCTTTCTTT.

The chain employs TRBV9 and TRBJ1-1; D is unresolved. The CDR3 runs 13 residues. V shed 2 bases and J shed 3 bases, with 8 bases lying between them. CDR1 is SGDLS, CDR2 YYNGEE, per germline. The CDR3 reads CASSVEVDTEAFF. CDR3 coding DNA: TGTGCCAGCAGCGTGGAGGTGGACACTGAAGCTTTCTTT.

This chain uses TRBV18 with TRBJ2-7; no clear D gene. This CDR3 is built from 13 residues. CDR1 and CDR2 (germline): KGHSH, LQKENI. V gave up 3 bases and J gave up 3 bases, with 9 bases separating them. The CDR3 sequence is CASSPSRDYEQYF. The CDR3 DNA reads TGTGCCAGCTCACCTTCTAGGGACTACGAGCAGTACTTC.

The V gene is TRBV12-5, the J gene TRBJ2-7, with TRBD1 as a possible D gene (6 bases). The germline V gene has CDR1 LGHNT and CDR2 FRNRAP. This CDR3 region has 12 residues. The V end lost 6 bases, the J end lost 5 bases, and 11 bases lay between the germline ends. The CDR3 bases are TGTGCTAGTGGCCCAGGGGTGGACGAGCAGTACTTC. Translation gives CASGPGVDEQYF.

V and J are TRBV29-1 and TRBJ2-1; D not certain. The CDR3 is made up of 13 amino acids. Trimming took off 6 bases at V and 0 bases at J, with 9 bases between the two ends. Germline V CDR1 and CDR2: SQVTM, ANQGSEA. The CDR3 is CSVGFYSYNEQFF. CDR3 DNA sequence: TGCAGCGTAGGTTTTTACTCCTACAATGAGCAGTTCTTC.

The V gene is TRBV6-5, the J gene TRBJ1-1; D gene ambiguous. The CDR3 sequence is 13 residues long. With 6 bases removed from V and 3 bases from J, the gap between germline ends came to 11 bases. Per germline, CDR1 MNHEY and CDR2 SVGAGI. CDR3 sequence: CASSSMIDTEAFF. CDR3 coding DNA: TGTGCCAGCAGCAGCATGATAGACACTGAAGCTTTCTTT.

The chain employs TRBV14 and TRBJ2-4; maybe TRBD2 (5 bases). Germline V CDR1 and CDR2: SGHDN, FVKESK. Trimming pared 0 bases from V and 7 bases from J, leaving 10 bases between. CDR3 length: 14 amino acids. The CDR3 is CASSQEAATNIQYF. The CDR3 DNA reads TGTGCCAGCAGCCAAGAAGCGGCCACGAACATTCAGTACTTC.

This clonotype was seen only a few times. The rearrangement links TRBV5-1 to TRBJ1-5; D is ambiguous. The germline gives CDR1 SGHRS, CDR2 YFSETQ. V was trimmed by 0 bases and J by 4 bases, leaving 11 bases between them. This CDR3 comprises 15 residues. CDR3 region: CASSLGPEGNQPQHF. The CDR3 DNA reads TGCGCCAGCAGCTTGGGCCCCGAGGGTAATCAGCCCCAGCATTTT. The entire variable domain, with the rest obtained from reference TRBV5-1 and TRBJ1-5, is as follows: KAGVTQTPRYLIKTRGQQVTLSCSPISGHRSVSWYQQTPGQGLQFLFEYFSETQRNKGNFPGRFSGRQFSNSRSEMNVSTLELGDSALYLCASSLGPEGNQPQHFGDGTRLSIL.